The next 27 T cell receptor beta chains were all read from a single sample in a study of OX40 agonist ivuxolimab in advanced cancers. Receptor libraries were prepared by the immunoSEQ multiplex PCR assay. Entries here come from immuneACCESS through TCRdb and include only in-frame sequences with V and J called. Some clones fail to appear in such tables; in the studies checked, an unresolved V gene covers under half of the shortfall, and the cause of the remainder is unknown. The sample includes 55,000 to 75,000 clones, with 92% observed a single time. The ten top clones hold approximately 25% of the sample. This specimen was CD4+ or CD8+ T cells sorted from blood, taken in a trial of the OX40 agonist ivuxolimab. The receptors originated from an adult with an advanced solid tumor such as melanoma, head and neck, liver or kidney cancer.

The chain has TRBV6-1 and TRBJ2-7, with D maybe TRBD2 (5 bases). This CDR3 has 15 amino acids. The germline V gene encodes CDR1 MNHNS and CDR2 SASEGT. V dropped 7 bases and J dropped 3 bases, with 19 bases sitting between them. For the CDR3, the DNA is TGTGCCAGCACCGACCCGGGAATTGGCGACTACGAGCAGTACTTC. Residues: CASTDPGIGDYEQYF.

This clone was seen a handful of times. The genes are TRBV4-3 and TRBJ2-7; TRBD2 matches 7 bases. CDR3 size: 15 residues. The germline V gene has CDR1 LGHNA and CDR2 YSLEER. Trimming at V came to 3 bases and at J to 0 bases, leaving 5 bases not matched to a gene. The CDR3 protein is CASSQRETFSYEQYF. For the CDR3, the DNA is TGCGCCAGCAGCCAGCGGGAGACCTTCTCCTACGAGCAGTACTTC.

The chain has TRBV28 and TRBJ2-7; D tentatively fits TRBD1 or TRBD2 (5 bases each). V lost 2 bases and J lost 2, with 13 bases in between. Looked up from germline, CDR1 is MDHEN and CDR2 is SYDVKM. This CDR3 is built from 15 residues. The CDR3: CASSLKGTYPYEQYF. In DNA, the CDR3 is TGTGCCAGCAGTTTAAAGGGGACCTACCCCTACGAGCAGTACTTC.

The rearrangement joins TRBV28 to TRBJ1-1; tentative D call: TRBD1 (6 bases). Germline V gene sequence: CDR1 MDHEN, CDR2 SYDVKM. V lost 5 bases, J lost 5 bases, and 15 bases lay in between. CDR3 length equals 14 residues. As DNA, the CDR3 is TGTGCCAGCAGTGATAGAGGGGGTCGAACTGAAGCTTTCTTT. It specifies CASSDRGGRTEAFF.

This chain joins TRBV29-1 and TRBJ2-1, with D unclear. The V end was cut by 3 bases, the J end by 3 bases, with 9 bases between. The germline V gene encodes CDR1 SQVTM and CDR2 ANQGSEA. The CDR3 loop spans 13 amino acids. The CDR3 nucleotides read TGCAGCGTTGAGGATCTCGACTACAATGAGCAGTTCTTC. Its translation: CSVEDLDYNEQFF.

Regarding this clone: This sample also contains other DNA sequences that code for the same CDR3. The chain uses TRBV27 and TRBJ1-1, with a possible D match to TRBD1 (5 bases). CDR3 length equals 13 residues. The germline CDR1 and CDR2 sequences are MNHEY and SMNVEV (reference sequence). Trimming stripped 3 bases from V and 6 bases from J, with 11 bases between. The CDR3 DNA is TGTGCCAGCAGTTTCGGGGGGATCGCTGAAGCTTTCTTT. Translated, it gives CASSFGGIAEAFF.

V usage is TRBV9 and J usage is TRBJ2-1; 9 positions match TRBD2. This CDR3 is 16 amino acids long. Looked up from germline, CDR1 is SGDLS and CDR2 is YYNGEE. V shed 3 bases and J 4 bases; nucleotides not matched to a gene: 8. CDR3 region: CASSERAGGEYNEQFF. In DNA form, the CDR3 reads TGTGCCAGCAGCGAGCGAGCGGGAGGAGAATACAATGAGCAGTTCTTC. Full variable domain (missing parts from reference TRBV9 and TRBJ2-1): DSGVTQTPKHLITATGQRVTLRCSPRSGDLSVYWYQQSLDQGLQFLIQYYNGEERAKGNILERFSAQQFPDLHSELNLSSLELGDSALYFCASSERAGGEYNEQFFGPGTRLTVL.

The chain has TRBV28 and TRBJ2-2; D might be TRBD2 (6 bases). In germline, CDR1 is MDHEN, CDR2 SYDVKM. V was clipped by 6 bases and J by 4 bases, with 12 bases between them. This CDR3 has 14 amino acids. The CDR3 sequence: CASRDGSITGELFF. The CDR3 DNA is TGTGCCAGCAGGGACGGGAGTATCACCGGGGAGCTGTTTTTT.

V usage is TRBV6-6 and J usage is TRBJ1-2; 8 nucleotides match TRBD1. Germline V gives CDR1 MNHNY, CDR2 SVGAGI (reference sequence). The CDR3 runs 15 residues. Trimming took 0 bases from V and 6 from J; bases not matched to a gene: 6. The CDR3 spells CASSYSRQGPNGYTF. The CDR3 coding sequence is TGTGCCAGCAGTTACTCGCGACAGGGGCCCAATGGCTACACCTTC.

The CDR3 nucleotides are TGCAGCGCCGCCGGGAACACTGAAGCTTTCTTT. Its protein is CSAAGNTEAFF. V usage is TRBV29-1 and J usage is TRBJ1-1, with D uncertain. V dropped 7 bases and J dropped 1 base, with 7 bases sitting between them. This CDR3 is built from 11 residues. Looked up from germline, CDR1 is SQVTM and CDR2 is ANQGSEA. Complete variable domain (other parts from reference TRBV29-1 and TRBJ1-1): SAVISQKPSRDICQRGTSLTIQCQVDSQVTMMFWYRQQPGQSLTLIATANQGSEATYESGFVIDKFPISRPNLTFSTLTVSNMSPEDSSIYLCSAAGNTEAFFGQGTRLTVV.

This rearrangement joins TRBV7-9 to TRBJ2-3; D may correspond to TRBD1 or TRBD2 (5 bases each). The germline V gene has CDR1 SEHNR and CDR2 FQNEAQ (reference sequence). The V and J ends lost 2 bases and 13 bases respectively, with 10 bases between them. The length of the CDR3 is 11 residues. For the CDR3, the DNA is TGTGCCAGCAGCTTATTGGGGCGGGAGTATTTT. Translation gives CASSLLGREYF.

The V call is TRBV4-1, the J call TRBJ2-1, with a possible D match to TRBD1 (6 bases). The V and J ends lost 0 bases and 1 base respectively, with 7 bases between them. This CDR3 spans 15 amino acids. CDR1 is MGHRA and CDR2 is YSYEKL in the germline V gene. This CDR3 is CASSQDQGSYNEQFF. CDR3 DNA sequence: TGCGCCAGCAGCCAAGACCAGGGGTCCTACAATGAGCAGTTCTTC.

V usage is TRBV7-9 and J usage is TRBJ1-2; TRBD1 is a possible D gene (5 bases). V lost 4 bases and J 0 bases, leaving 12 bases between the germline ends. The CDR3 is 15 amino acids. Germline CDR1 is SEHNR and CDR2 is FQNEAQ (reference sequence). CDR3 amino acids: CASSWWDGSNYGYTF. The CDR3 nucleotides read TGTGCCAGCAGCTGGTGGGACGGCTCTAACTATGGCTACACCTTC.

This sequence joins TRBV28 and TRBJ2-5; 8 nucleotides align to TRBD2. Germline trimming cut 5 bases from V and 1 base from J; bases unmatched to any gene: 9. From germline, CDR1 is MDHEN and CDR2 SYDVKM. This CDR3 is built from 16 residues. Here the CDR3 DNA reads TGTGCCAGCAGTGCCCGGGGAGCGGGAGTCCAAGAGACCCAGTACTTC. Translated: CASSARGAGVQETQYF.

This chain connects TRBV28 to TRBJ2-2, with 8 bases that match TRBD2. The CDR3 sequence is 19 residues long. Germline values: CDR1 MDHEN, CDR2 SYDVKM. V was clipped by 5 bases and J by 3 bases; unmatched bases: 17. The CDR3 DNA follows: TGTGCCAGCAGTCCGTCTAGCGGGTTCATTATGAGGGACACCGGGGAGCTGTTTTTT. Residues: CASSPSSGFIMRDTGELFF.

This sequence joins TRBV4-2 and TRBJ2-3, with D tentatively TRBD2 (5 bases). CDR1 is LGHNA, CDR2 YNFKEQ, per germline. V lost 2 bases to trimming and J lost 2 bases, with 26 bases between them. CDR3 size: 20 residues. The CDR3 sequence: CASSQNKVYRGSRYTDTQYF. The CDR3 DNA reads as TGTGCCAGCAGCCAAAATAAGGTCTATCGGGGTTCAAGATACACAGATACGCAGTATTTT.

The CDR3 DNA follows: TGTGCCAGTAGTATGGGACTGCCTAGGAACACTGAAGCTTTCTTT. Amino acid sequence: CASSMGLPRNTEAFF. The genes are TRBV19 and TRBJ1-1, with a possible D match to TRBD1 (5 bases). V was shortened by 3 bases and J by 1 base, with 12 bases between the two germline ends. Per the germline V gene, CDR1 is LNHDA and CDR2 is SQIVND (reference sequence). The CDR3 totals 15 residues.

This chain connects TRBV6-5 to TRBJ2-2, with unresolved D. Germline V CDR1 and CDR2: MNHEY, SVGAGI. The CDR3 sequence is 13 residues long. Trimming took off 2 bases at V and 6 bases at J, with 7 bases between the two ends. As DNA, the CDR3 is TGTGCCAGCAGTTACGGAGAAGCCGGGGAGCTGTTTTTT. Translation: CASSYGEAGELFF.

J is TRBJ1-5 and V is TRBV27; 7 bases match TRBD1. Germline V gives CDR1 MNHEY, CDR2 SMNVEV (reference sequence). This CDR3 spans 13 amino acids. The junction had 5 bases not matched to a gene; V was cut back by 8 bases and J by 4 bases. This chain's CDR3 is CASSDRANQPQHF. DNA of the CDR3: TGTGCCAGCTCCGACAGGGCGAATCAGCCCCAGCATTTT.

The chain couples TRBV6-5 to TRBJ1-2; no clear D gene. Deletions cut 4 bases from V and 3 bases from J, with 12 bases between. This CDR3 is 14 amino acids long. Germline V gene lookup returns CDR1 MNHEY and CDR2 SVGAGI. DNA for the CDR3: TGTGCCAGCAGTTTCCTCGGATCTCACTATGGCTACACCTTC. It translates to CASSFLGSHYGYTF.

The chain is built from TRBV7-9 and TRBJ2-7, with TRBD1 identical over 7 bases. Germline V lookup: CDR1 SEHNR, CDR2 FQNEAQ (reference sequence). V trimming: 5 bases; J trimming: 7 bases; junction bases outside the gene matches: 5. The CDR3 runs 12 residues. The CDR3 here is CASSPWTGEQYF. CDR3 sequence (DNA): TGTGCCAGCAGCCCTTGGACAGGTGAGCAGTACTTC.

This clone has just one count. The chain is built from TRBV6-6 and TRBJ2-7; D is unresolved. V lost 3 bases, J lost 3 bases, and 6 bases lay in between. The CDR3 is 12 residues long. The germline CDR1 and CDR2 sequences are MNHNY and SVGAGI (reference sequence). CDR3: CASSYASYEQYF. The CDR3 DNA sequence: TGTGCCAGCAGTTATGCCAGCTACGAGCAGTACTTC.

This chain joins TRBV28 and TRBJ1-3; D gene uncertain. Trimming left V 5 bases short and J 3 bases short, with 14 bases between. Germline V CDR1 and CDR2: MDHEN, SYDVKM. The CDR3 runs 15 residues. This CDR3 is CASSPPGRFGNTIYF. CDR3 in DNA: TGTGCCAGCAGTCCCCCCGGAAGATTTGGAAACACCATATATTTT.

This chain connects TRBV27 to TRBJ2-7, with no clear D. Trimming stripped 5 bases from V and 7 bases from J, with 18 bases between. CDR1 and CDR2 from the germline V gene are MNHEY and SMNVEV (reference sequence). This CDR3 spans 14 amino acids. CDR3 residues: CASSVGPAVGEQYF. Written as DNA, the CDR3 is TGTGCCAGCAGTGTAGGACCAGCCGTGGGTGAGCAGTACTTC.

This sequence joins TRBV27 and TRBJ2-7; a possible D gene is TRBD1 (6 bases). CDR3 size: 16 residues. Germline V gives CDR1 MNHEY, CDR2 SMNVEV (reference sequence). Trimming stripped 6 bases from V and 3 bases from J, with 21 bases between. The CDR3 sequence is CASSNLTGGSSYEQYF. For the CDR3, the DNA is TGTGCCAGCAGCAATTTGACAGGCGGCTCCAGCTACGAGCAGTACTTC.

The rearrangement joins TRBV9 to TRBJ2-1; 10 positions match TRBD1. This CDR3 spans 14 amino acids. Germline assignment: CDR1 SGDLS and CDR2 YYNGEE. Trimming cost V 4 bases and J 6 bases; bases outside gene matches: 4. The DNA of the CDR3 is TGTGCCAGCAGCCGACAGGGGGCTGGCAATGAGCAGTTCTTC. This sequence encodes CASSRQGAGNEQFF.

The chain carries TRBV5-8 and TRBJ2-6, with TRBD1 as a possible D gene (5 bases). CDR3 size: 17 residues. CDR1 is SGHTS, CDR2 YDEGEE, per germline. V was shortened by 0 bases and J by 0 bases, with 10 bases between the two germline ends. As DNA, the CDR3 is TGTGCCAGCAGCTTGGGGCAGGGCCTCTCTGGGGCCAACGTCCTGACTTTC. It codes for CASSLGQGLSGANVLTF.